This TCR beta chain was sequenced during a study of T cell responses to AZD1222 COVID-19 vaccine (dated by TCRdb to about 2021). For the wider study: AZD1222 recipients whose second dose came at about 4 weeks and those whose second dose came at about 12 weeks were combined into one group, since spike-specific TCR depth and breadth did not differ between the two schedules. Enrollment into the trials was organized by age into subgroups of 18-55, 56-69 and 70-plus years, and those subgroups contained around 150, 28 and 57 TCR-sequenced participants, respectively. A total of approximately 230 trial participants underwent TCR sequencing, of whom 207 received two doses of AZD1222 and about 25 received two doses of the MenACWY control vaccine. Points the paper makes about the study in general: Epitopes outside the regions mutated in the B.1.351 and B.1.1.7 variants were reportedly recognized by nearly half of the unique spike-specific TCRs. In the small 56-69-year group, the increase in depth fell short of significance, most likely because of low power. A significant rise in spike-specific TCR breadth and depth was observed after two AZD1222 doses relative to day 0 and relative to MenACWY recipients. The whole spike protein was spanned by vaccine-associated CD4 TCRs, and dominant responses were seen in regions 160-218 and 743-854. Most participants were white British and females outnumbered males, and the authors suggested that clonal diversity may have been underestimated. Because no day 14 peak-response samples were available, repertoires were characterized only after the peak T cell response. Conclusions about previously exposed vaccinees are limited, since just 6 or 7 AZD1222 recipients were seropositive for SARS-CoV-2 at baseline.

The CDR3 regions of human TCRbeta chains were analyzed by immunosequencing. The authors processed their data as follows. Repertoire TCRs were matched against a reference library of SARS-CoV-2-specific TCRs generated with the MIRA antigen-specificity platform. Breadth was defined as the fraction of unique TCRs that were SARS-CoV-2-associated, and depth was defined as the fraction of total T cells that were SARS-CoV-2-associated. Using the MIRA data, every spike-specific TCR was mapped to the spike region that the TCR reacted to and assigned to either a CD4 or a CD8 class. Log10-transformed breadth and depth values were compared by one-way ANOVA with Sidak's multiple comparisons tests. Entries here come from immuneACCESS through TCRdb and include only in-frame sequences with V and J called. Some clones fail to appear in such tables; in the studies checked, an unresolved V gene covers under half of the shortfall, and the cause of the remainder is unknown. Clone size and V and J calls were adopted from that table, with D and trimming inferred from the DNA. Here the sample has 150,000 to 200,000 clones; 92% occur a single time. The top ten clones comprise about 10% of the sample.

The time point label, as the study defines it: baseline before first vaccination. Samples from vaccinated people were obtained from the UK trials COV001 and COV002, which included a single-blind randomized controlled phase 2/3 trial of AZD1222 (ChAdOx1 nCoV-19) in healthy adults. Trial participant PBMC samples were collected at day 0 and day 28 after the second dose for TCRbeta chain sequencing. On this clone itself: The antigen this receptor binds is unknown. Base qualities are missing; no much larger clone stands one base away.

This TCR was sampled from an adult in good health. The specimen was peripheral blood, collected on day 0 of AZD1222 vaccination.

The nucleotide sequence reads TGTGCCAGCAGTACCGGAACAATCCGATCTCGATATGGCTACACCTTC. Protein translation: CASSTGTIRSRYGYTF. In this chain, TRBV7-2 is recombined with TRBJ1-2, with the D gene too uncertain to name. The CDR3 has 16 amino acids, counting the end cysteine and phenylalanine. Only the CDR3 portion is preserved as DNA: 48 bases, with reading frame beginning at the first base. The germline ends are 22 bases apart after V is trimmed by 6 bases and J by 5 bases. The germline V gene encodes CDR1 SGHTA and CDR2 FQGNSA.